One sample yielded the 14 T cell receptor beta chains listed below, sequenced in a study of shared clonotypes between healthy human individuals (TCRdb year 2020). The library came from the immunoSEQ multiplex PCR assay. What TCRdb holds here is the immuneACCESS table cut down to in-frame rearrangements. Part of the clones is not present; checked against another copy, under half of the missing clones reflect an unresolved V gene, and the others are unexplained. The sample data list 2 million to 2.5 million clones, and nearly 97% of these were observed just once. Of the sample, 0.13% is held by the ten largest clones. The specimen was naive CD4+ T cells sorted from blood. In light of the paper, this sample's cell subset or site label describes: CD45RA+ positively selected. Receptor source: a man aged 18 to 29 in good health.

The CDR3 DNA reads as TGTGCCAGCAAGACAGATAGCTCCTACGAGCAGTACTTC. Amino acid sequence: CASKTDSSYEQYF. This chain connects TRBV6-1 to TRBJ2-7, with D tentatively TRBD1 (5 bases). The V gene's germline CDR1 is MNHNS and CDR2 SASEGT. This CDR3 contains 13 residues. V shed 7 bases and J shed 0 bases, with 10 bases lying between them.

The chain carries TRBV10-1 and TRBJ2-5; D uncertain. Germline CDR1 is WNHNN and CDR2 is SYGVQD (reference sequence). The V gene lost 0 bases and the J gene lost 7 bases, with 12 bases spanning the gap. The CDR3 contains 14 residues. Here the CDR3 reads CASSESPAMGTQYF. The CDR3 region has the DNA TGCGCCAGCAGTGAGTCCCCGGCAATGGGGACCCAGTACTTC.

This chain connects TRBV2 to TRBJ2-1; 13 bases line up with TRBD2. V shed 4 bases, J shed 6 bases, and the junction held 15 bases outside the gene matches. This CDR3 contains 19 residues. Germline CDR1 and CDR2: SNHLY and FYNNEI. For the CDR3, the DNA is TGTGCCAGCAGTGCGCGGACTAGCGGGAGCCTAGCACGCGCCAATGAGCAGTTCTTC. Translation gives CASSARTSGSLARANEQFF.

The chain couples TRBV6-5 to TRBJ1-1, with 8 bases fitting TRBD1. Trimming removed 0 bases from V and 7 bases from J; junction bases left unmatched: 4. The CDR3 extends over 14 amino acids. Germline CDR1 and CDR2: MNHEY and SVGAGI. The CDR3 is CASSYSSTGVEAFF. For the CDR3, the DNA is TGTGCCAGCAGTTACTCGTCGACAGGGGTTGAAGCTTTCTTT.

In DNA form, the CDR3 reads TGTGCCAGCAGCCCAGAGATGGGGCGGTACGAGCAGTACTTC. Its protein product is CASSPEMGRYEQYF. This chain links TRBV6-6 with TRBJ2-7, with a possible D match to TRBD1 (5 bases). The germline V gene encodes CDR1 MNHNY and CDR2 SVGAGI (reference sequence). The V and J ends lost 6 bases and 4 bases respectively, with 16 bases between them. This CDR3 has 14 amino acids.

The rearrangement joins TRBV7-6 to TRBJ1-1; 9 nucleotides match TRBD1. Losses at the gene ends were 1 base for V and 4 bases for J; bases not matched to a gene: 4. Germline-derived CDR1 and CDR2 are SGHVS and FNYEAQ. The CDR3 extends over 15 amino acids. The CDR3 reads CASSLGTGVGTEAFF. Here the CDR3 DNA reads TGTGCCAGCAGCTTAGGGACAGGGGTGGGCACTGAAGCTTTCTTT.

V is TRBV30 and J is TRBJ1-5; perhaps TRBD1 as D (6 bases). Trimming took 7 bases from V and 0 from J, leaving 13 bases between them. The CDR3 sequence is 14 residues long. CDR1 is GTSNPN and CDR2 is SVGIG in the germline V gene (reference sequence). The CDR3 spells CASQTGNSNQPQHF. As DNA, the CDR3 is TGTGCCTCCCAGACAGGTAATAGCAATCAGCCCCAGCATTTT.

This chain's CDR3 is CASSEGGKTQETQYF. The CDR3 DNA reads TGTGCCAGCAGTGAAGGGGGGAAAACACAAGAGACCCAGTACTTC. This chain uses TRBV6-1 with TRBJ2-5; D tentatively fits TRBD1 or TRBD2 (5 bases each). Trimming cost V 1 base and J 2 bases, with 11 bases left between them. Germline V gene lookup returns CDR1 MNHNS and CDR2 SASEGT. The CDR3 has 15 residues.

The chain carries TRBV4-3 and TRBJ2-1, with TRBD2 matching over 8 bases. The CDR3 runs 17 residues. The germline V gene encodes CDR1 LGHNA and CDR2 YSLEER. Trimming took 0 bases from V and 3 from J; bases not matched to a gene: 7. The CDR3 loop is CASSQDPGLAGYNEQFF. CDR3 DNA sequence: TGCGCCAGCAGCCAAGATCCGGGGCTAGCGGGCTACAATGAGCAGTTCTTC.

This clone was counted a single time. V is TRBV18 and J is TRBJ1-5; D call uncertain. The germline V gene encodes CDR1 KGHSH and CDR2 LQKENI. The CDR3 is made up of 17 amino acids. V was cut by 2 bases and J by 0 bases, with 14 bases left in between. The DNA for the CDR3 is TGTGCCAGCTCACCAGTTCGGGTGTCCGGTAGCAATCAGCCCCAGCATTTT. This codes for CASSPVRVSGSNQPQHF.

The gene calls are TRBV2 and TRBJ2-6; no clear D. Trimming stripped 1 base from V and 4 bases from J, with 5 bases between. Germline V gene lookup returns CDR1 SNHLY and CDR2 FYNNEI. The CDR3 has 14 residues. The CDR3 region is CASSEVRGANVLTF. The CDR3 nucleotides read TGTGCCAGCAGTGAAGTAAGAGGGGCCAACGTCCTGACTTTC.

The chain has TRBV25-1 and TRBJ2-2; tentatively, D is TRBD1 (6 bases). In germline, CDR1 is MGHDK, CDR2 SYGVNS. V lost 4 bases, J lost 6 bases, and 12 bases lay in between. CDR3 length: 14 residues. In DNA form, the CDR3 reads TGTGCCAGCAGTGGGGCTGGGGGCCCCGGGGAGCTGTTTTTT. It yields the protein CASSGAGGPGELFF.

The CDR3 loop is CASSQGTSGRAYEQYF. CDR3 DNA: TGTGCCAGCTCACAAGGAACTAGCGGGAGGGCCTACGAGCAGTACTTC. The chain is built from TRBV18 and TRBJ2-7; 13 bases are a match to TRBD2. V dropped 4 bases and J dropped 2; count of bases not matched to a gene: 5. Germline loops: CDR1 KGHSH, CDR2 LQKENI. The CDR3 loop spans 16 amino acids. The whole variable domain, remainder taken from reference TRBV18 and TRBJ2-7, is NAGVMQNPRHLVRRRGQEARLRCSPMKGHSHVYWYRQLPEEGLKFMVYLQKENIIDESGMPKERFSAEFPKEGPSILRIQQVVRGDSAAYFCASSQGTSGRAYEQYFGPGTRLTVT.

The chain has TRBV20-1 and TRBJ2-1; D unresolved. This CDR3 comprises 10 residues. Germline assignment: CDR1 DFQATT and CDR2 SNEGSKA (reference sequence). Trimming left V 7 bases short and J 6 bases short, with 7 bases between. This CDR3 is CSVPVNEQFF. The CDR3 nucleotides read TGCAGTGTCCCCGTCAATGAGCAGTTCTTC.